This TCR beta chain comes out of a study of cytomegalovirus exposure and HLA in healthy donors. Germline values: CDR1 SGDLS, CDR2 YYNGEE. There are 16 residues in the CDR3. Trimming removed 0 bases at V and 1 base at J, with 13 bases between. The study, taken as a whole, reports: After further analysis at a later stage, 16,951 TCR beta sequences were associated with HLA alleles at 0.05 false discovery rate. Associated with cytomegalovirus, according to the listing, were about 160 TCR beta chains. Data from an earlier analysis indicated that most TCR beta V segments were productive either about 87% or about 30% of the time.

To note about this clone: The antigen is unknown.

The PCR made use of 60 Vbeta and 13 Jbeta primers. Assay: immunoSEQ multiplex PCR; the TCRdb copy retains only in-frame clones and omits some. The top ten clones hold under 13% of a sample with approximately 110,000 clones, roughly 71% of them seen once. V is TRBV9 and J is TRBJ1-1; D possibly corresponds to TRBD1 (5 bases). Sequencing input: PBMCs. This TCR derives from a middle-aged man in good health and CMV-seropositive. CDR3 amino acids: CASSVEWAGKNTEAFF. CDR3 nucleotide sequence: TGTGCCAGCAGCGTAGAATGGGCAGGGAAGAACACTGAAGCTTTCTTT.